Described below is a single TCR beta chain sequence and its context. The table lists this clone with a few counts. Its antigen is unknown. No much larger clone is present one base from it, and per-base qualities are unavailable. These data are taken from a study of blood T cell repertoires in COVID-19 (dated by TCRdb to 2018 to 2021). Study-wide context: Samples covering the acute and convalescent phases of COVID-19 were provided by collaborators in the United States, Italy and Spain. Where available, HLA class I and class II types were obtained from metadata supplied by the sample provider rather than from assay-based typing. Sample metadata almost always included a de-identified subject ID, COVID-19 status, age in years and sex. The repertoires were made available in a free public database intended to serve as a resource for research on the immune response to SARS-CoV-2. Samples came from the ongoing ImmuneRACE study (first 160 participants) plus 1,254 subjects from 6 global collaborators. The dataset comprised deeply sampled blood TCRbeta repertoires from subjects exposed to, actively infected with, or recovered from COVID-19. The prospective study material was composed of cDNA or gDNA derived from T cells, B-cell-depleted T cells, or PBMCs.

TCRbeta CDR3 regions were amplified from genomic DNA using the immunoSEQ Assay, a bias-controlled multiplex PCR. Regarding the original processing steps: Within the assay, amplification of reference gene primers was used to estimate how many nucleated cells each sample contained. To quantify the absolute abundance of each unique TCRbeta CDR3 rearrangement, sequence reads were collapsed and filtered. Productive Simpson clonality was computed per sample as the square root of Simpson's diversity index over productive rearrangements. TCRdb re-hosts the immuneACCESS table, in-frame sequences only. Its copies lack some clones; in the studies checked, an unresolved V gene accounts for under half of them, and the cause for the rest is not known. From that table come the V and J calls and clone size; the DNA was used to work out D and trimming. Here the sample has roughly 140,000 clones; 75% to 85% occur a single time. Less than 4.5% of the sample lies in the top ten.

Collaborating institutions collected whole blood in K2EDTA tubes following their own protocols. For TCRbeta analysis, collaborators shipped samples in one of three forms: frozen whole blood, isolated PBMCs, or DNA extracted from either of those sample types. From the cysteine through the phenylalanine, the CDR3 covers 15 amino acids. The CDR3 DNA has 45 bases and is translated from base 1. The germline V gene encodes CDR1 MNHEY and CDR2 SVGAGI. The V end gives up 7 bases and the J end 6 bases, leaving 5 bases in the junction not matched to a gene. The paper as a whole reports these results and caveats: Clinical and demographic metadata were provided uncurated, with the amount varying by source and participant.

Recombination connected TRBV6-5 to TRBJ2-2, with 13 bases matching TRBD2. The material sequenced was peripheral blood. The origin of this receptor is a man in his sixties with acute or convalescent COVID-19. The sequenced DNA is TGTGCCAGCACCACTAGCGGGAGGGCAGCCGGGGAGCTGTTTTTT. This gives the protein CASTTSGRAAGELFF.